This T cell receptor (beta chain) was profiled in a study of cytomegalovirus exposure and HLA in healthy donors (dated by TCRdb to the late 2010s). At the level of the whole study: An earlier analysis of 550 to 700 of the donors reported about 290 Gb of sequence data and more than 90 million unique TCR beta sequences from about 180 million T cells. An early release that covered more than 550 HLA-typed donors contained around 330 gigabases of sequencing data and 75 million to 100 million unique TCR sequences. The genetic ancestry cluster associated with self-reported Caucasian donors included over 80% of the 300 to 450 genotyped donors. The study aimed to test whether signatures of past pathogen exposure could be identified by cataloging public T cell receptors. Using immunosequencing, the study profiled T cell repertoires from some 670 subjects and related those repertoires to cytomegalovirus serostatus. A separate validation cohort of approximately 120 different subjects was used in addition to the approximately 700-subject first cohort. High-throughput TCR immunosequencing, statistical association of individual TCRs with disease status, and machine learning were combined to predict cytomegalovirus infection status. To study patterns of TCR occurrence, a later analysis re-analyzed previously published TCR beta repertoires from several hundred donors and added high-resolution HLA genotyping. In the later analysis, no new phenotypic data were used to find candidate immune exposures; instead, reliance was placed on TCR beta sequences and their occurrence across donors. An earlier analysis of 587 of the donors used high-throughput TCR beta sequencing to judge whether each TCR beta V gene segment behaved as functional or pseudogenic. Donor age, sex, ethnicity and CMV serostatus were collected together with the repertoire data. A later genetic analysis took genome-wide SNP genotypes for about 55% of the 666 donors and used that subset as a discovery cohort. Every discovery cohort repertoire had been produced on one sequencing platform. Class I and class II HLA loci were covered by the typing at four-digit resolution. Typing coverage varied by locus: roughly 620-640 donors for A, B, C, DRB1 and DQB1; 500 to 550 for DQA1; 606 for DPA1; 400 to 480 for DPB1. About 5 DR-DQ haplotypes were handled as single units for association and clustering, since linkage in the cohort was strong. On average, roughly 250,000 unique TCR beta nucleotide sequences were sequenced per donor among 398 genotyped donors of the cohort, with about 17% of those sequences being non-productive.

The cohort comprised some 700 healthy bone marrow donors. At the time of sampling, every cohort member was nominally healthy, though immune exposures that went unrecorded were likely present. The donor tested CMV seropositive, placing the donor among the 290 or so seropositive members of the cohort. Each donor provided a peripheral blood sample, and peripheral blood mononuclear cells were used for TCR beta sequencing. Genomic DNA extraction from the blood cell samples was performed with the Qiagen DNeasy Blood Extraction Kit. Library generation was performed with the immunoSEQ multiplex PCR assay. For the multiplex PCR, a mixture combining 60 forward primers for TCR Vbeta segments and 13 reverse primers for TCR Jbeta segments was used. The CDR3 region of rearranged TCR beta genes was amplified from genomic DNA by a multiplex PCR assay. Amplified TCR beta libraries were sequenced as 87-base-pair reads on the Illumina HiSeq System. Processing in the source paper ran as follows. A later analysis counted tens of millions of unique TCR beta chains across the 500 to 850 repertoires, and roughly 10 million of these chains were shared by at least two donors. A nearest-neighbor algorithm error-corrected the raw reads and collapsed the reads into unique sequences, merging closely related sequences to remove PCR and sequencing errors. V, D and J gene segments were assigned by aligning CDR3 sequences to IMGT reference sequences. Each retained sequence needed at least a six-nucleotide match to both a V gene segment and a J gene segment. Rearrangements were called productive when the CDR3 lacked stop codons and stayed in frame with V and J; all others were non-productive. CDR3 was defined according to IMGT convention as the region running from the second conserved V-encoded cysteine to the conserved J-encoded phenylalanine. Sequences without an unambiguous match to a single V gene segment were excluded from the earlier analysis of about 630 of the donors. In an earlier analysis of a few hundred of the donors, a V segment was called functional when productive rearrangements were above 56.7%, and segregating when the standard deviation between donors exceeded 5%. A statistical classification framework was built to diagnose cytomegalovirus status from the catalog of TCR beta chain sequences. V and J gene assignment, in a later analysis, came from comparing TCR nucleotide sequences with IMGT/GENE-DB human TR gene sequences. The TCRdist pipeline was used in a later analysis to assign CDR3 sequences and most-parsimonious VDJ recombination scenarios. A later analysis defined each TCR beta chain by its CDR3 amino acid sequence plus V-gene family, and excluded reads lacking a unique V-gene family. To address suspected cross-contamination and a sequencing artifact, a later analysis removed roughly 580 highly shared, low-generation-probability nucleotide sequences. In a later analysis, a clonal expansion index for each public chain was calculated from normalized within-repertoire ranks of inferred template counts. A later analysis computed generation probabilities with a VDJ recombination model fitted to out-of-frame rearrangements, and checked the results against IGoR. Hypergeometric tests were used in a later analysis to score TCR-TCR, TCR-HLA and TCR-CMV co-occurrence, with a repertoire-size bias correction applied to the TCR pairs. In a later analysis, false discovery rates were estimated by permuting HLA or CMV assignments 20 times. In a later analysis, co-occurring TCRs were grouped with DBSCAN, and TCRdist sequence similarity was added when clustering was performed within HLA-allele-positive subsets. For co-occurrence clustering, repertoires with fewer than 30,000 or more than 120,000 public chains were excluded, along with roughly 5 repertoires with anomalous nucleotide sharing. TCRdb stores this immuneACCESS table with in-frame sequences only. Part of the clones is absent; in the studies checked, under half of the shortfall reflects unresolved V genes, and no reason is known for the rest. That table furnishes V, J and clone size, whereas the DNA furnished D and trimming. Recorded for this sample are 150,000 or so clones; approximately 80% of them occurred a single time. The ten biggest clones cover 5% to 6.5% of the sample.

Overall study outcomes, separate from this receptor: The study listed 150 to 200 TCR beta chains as associated with cytomegalovirus. The earlier analysis of approximately 540 of the donors excluded seventeen rarely observed V segments, including chromosome 9 orphons, because counts were too low. The classifier was reported to diagnose cytomegalovirus status with high specificity and sensitivity in both the original and validation cohorts. Only TCR beta chains were sequenced in this cohort, and the absence of alpha or paired-chain data limited detectable features. In vitro tests confirmed that three of the cytomegalovirus-associated TCR beta chains recognize cytomegalovirus antigens. Specific HLA alleles were associated with 15,000 to 20,000 TCR beta sequences at a false discovery rate of 0.05 in a later analysis. Across donors, most TCR sequences were observed very rarely, whereas some public TCRs were present in many individuals. Because HLA typing was unavailable for some donors at each locus, only the typed subset was used in association tests. The authors suggested that the approach could potentially be generalized to other disease states and immunological phenotypes. According to a later genetic analysis, donors in an Asian-associated ancestry cluster had fewer N-insertions in productive TCRs than the roughly 670-donor mean. When HLA alleles, especially DR and DQ, strongly co-occurred, TCR associations were difficult to assign to individual alleles. In an earlier analysis of approximately 590 of the donors, most TCR beta V segments were observed in productive rearrangements about 87% or about 30% of the time, broadly matching IMGT annotations. Correlated functional status among segregating V segments might be attributable to linkage disequilibrium, but an unknown experimental factor could not be ruled out. According to a later analysis, parvovirus B19, influenza, CMV and Epstein-Barr virus appeared linked to several top co-occurrence clusters. The only immune exposure information available for the cohort was CMV serostatus. Most CMV-associated TCR beta chains appeared to be HLA-restricted in a later analysis, and the HLA associations seemed to be driven largely by CMV exposure. In a later analysis, HLA-associated TCR beta chains were found to be more clonally expanded and to have lower generation probabilities than equally common non-associated chains. A further reported finding was that TCR beta sequences accurately predicted the HLA-A and HLA-B alleles for most subjects in the first cohort. In a later analysis, TCR association rates were found to vary across HLA loci, with the most associated TCRs seen for DRB1 alleles and the fewest for HLA-C alleles. An association between a missense DCLRE1C variant and V-gene and J-gene trimming of TCR beta chains was found in a later genetic analysis and replicated in an independent cohort. Sequencing depth was assumed to be roughly uniform across donors in the presence/absence analyses, though that assumption may not hold. A cluster of highly shared sequence variants was judged likely to represent a technical artifact of the sequencing pipeline.

As concerns this clone: Its cognate antigen has yet to be identified. Per-nucleotide qualities are absent, and no much larger clonotype sits a single base away.

The sample comprised PBMCs. This clonotype was obtained from a man between 25 and 39 years old in good health and CMV-seropositive.

The encoded CDR3 is CASSAGGSSGNTIYF. The DNA reads TGCGCCAGCAGCGCAGGGGGCAGCTCTGGAAACACCATATATTTT. The sequence joins TRBV5-1 to TRBJ1-3, with 8 bases in between that match TRBD1. Via the germline V gene, CDR1 is SGHRS and CDR2 YFSETQ. From the cysteine up to the phenylalanine, the CDR3 has a length of 15 residues. The kept DNA is CDR3 alone, 45 bases in frame from the first base. The germline V and J ends show losses of 4 bases and 0 bases respectively, and no gene match explains 3 bases of the junction.